These 12 T cell receptor beta chains share one sample of origin, sequenced in a study of shared clonotypes between healthy human individuals. Sequencing was performed with immunoSEQ multiplex PCR; in TCRdb, only in-frame clones are kept and a portion is missing. Of 190,000 or so clones listed, approximately 61% are singletons. Sequencing was carried out using memory CD4+ T cells sorted from blood. The subset was: CD45RA-negative fraction. The origin of the receptors is a man aged 30 to 39 in good health.

The chain has TRBV11-2 and TRBJ2-7, with D possibly being TRBD1 or TRBD2 (6 bases each). The V end was cut by 5 bases, the J end by 3 bases, with 17 bases between. Per germline, CDR1 SGHAT and CDR2 FQNNGV. The CDR3 contains 15 residues. The CDR3 bases are TGTGCCAGCAGCCTTAGGGGGGTCGAGCACTACGAGCAGTACTTC. Translated, it gives CASSLRGVEHYEQYF.

The rearrangement joins TRBV28 to TRBJ2-1; the D gene could be TRBD1 or TRBD2 (5 bases each). CDR3 length: 15 residues. Per germline, CDR1 MDHEN and CDR2 SYDVKM. The ends were cut back, 3 bases at V and 0 bases at J, with 9 bases in the middle. This CDR3 is CASSFSGTSYNEQFF. CDR3 sequence (DNA): TGTGCCAGCAGTTTCTCCGGGACCTCCTACAATGAGCAGTTCTTC. The whole variable domain, remainder taken from reference TRBV28 and TRBJ2-1, is DVKVTQSSRYLVKRTGEKVFLECVQDMDHENMFWYRQDPGLGLRLIYFSYDVKMKEKGDIPEGYSVSREKKERFSLILESASTNQTSMYLCASSFSGTSYNEQFFGPGTRLTVL.

This chain connects TRBV7-9 to TRBJ1-2; 9 nucleotides line up with TRBD1. The CDR3 runs to 14 residues. Trimming removed 3 bases from V and 8 bases from J; junction bases left unmatched: 7. Germline-derived CDR1 and CDR2 are SEHNR and FQNEAQ (reference sequence). CDR3 sequence (DNA): TGTGCCAGCAGCTTGGCGGGACAGGGTCTCGGCTACACCTTC. Encoded protein: CASSLAGQGLGYTF.

This chain links TRBV5-4 with TRBJ1-2; no firm D call. The length of the CDR3 is 15 residues. In germline, CDR1 is SGHNT, CDR2 YYREEE (reference sequence). The V end was cut by 1 base, the J end by 0 bases, with 10 bases between. CDR3 in amino acids: CASSLIGQTNYGYTF. Here the CDR3 DNA reads TGTGCCAGCAGCTTGATCGGTCAGACTAACTATGGCTACACCTTC.

As DNA, the CDR3 is TGTGCCAGCAACGATTATAGCAATCAGCCCCAGCATTTT. Its protein product is CASNDYSNQPQHF. The J gene is TRBJ1-5, the V gene TRBV7-8; D ambiguous. Germline V gene data show CDR1 as SGHVS and CDR2 as FQNEAQ. V was shortened by 7 bases and J by 0 bases, with 7 bases between the two germline ends. This CDR3 comprises 13 residues.

This clone appeared once. V is TRBV7-9 and J is TRBJ2-1, with a possible D match to TRBD2 (5 bases). This CDR3 has 15 amino acids. V gave up 0 bases and J gave up 7 bases, with 13 bases separating them. Germline values: CDR1 SEHNR, CDR2 FQNEAQ (reference sequence). CDR3 coding DNA: TGTGCCAGCAGCTTAGCGCGGGTAGTAGCTAATGAGCAGTTCTTC. Residues: CASSLARVVANEQFF.

J is TRBJ2-2 and V is TRBV2; TRBD1 agrees at 7 bases. Germline V CDR1 and CDR2: SNHLY, FYNNEI. CDR3 length: 15 residues. Trimming at V came to 6 bases and at J to 2 bases, leaving 6 bases not matched to a gene. The CDR3 region is CASRGTVRNTGELFF. The CDR3 DNA follows: TGTGCCAGCAGGGGGACAGTTAGAAACACCGGGGAGCTGTTTTTT.

The rearrangement links TRBV21-1 to TRBJ1-5. TRBV21-1 is a documented pseudogene. This CDR3 spans 16 amino acids. DNA of the CDR3: TGTGCCAGCAGCTCGGTCGGAGGAGTCCATAATCAGCCCCAGCATTTT. It encodes CASSSVGGVHNQPQHF.

This clone was seen only a few times. V gene TRBV18 combines with J gene TRBJ1-3; D is possibly TRBD1 (5 bases). The CDR3 sequence is 15 residues long. V lost 4 bases and J 0 bases, leaving 10 bases between the germline ends. CDR1 and CDR2 from the germline V gene are KGHSH and LQKENI. This CDR3 is CASSRDGNSGNTIYF. CDR3 in DNA: TGTGCCAGCTCACGGGACGGCAACTCTGGAAACACCATATATTTT. Complete variable domain (other parts from reference TRBV18 and TRBJ1-3): NAGVMQNPRHLVRRRGQEARLRCSPMKGHSHVYWYRQLPEEGLKFMVYLQKENIIDESGMPKERFSAEFPKEGPSILRIQQVVRGDSAAYFCASSRDGNSGNTIYFGEGSWLTVV.

The chain combines TRBV2 with TRBJ2-7; TRBD2 aligns across 9 bases. V was pared by 7 bases and J by 6 bases, with 7 bases of the junction left unmatched. The CDR3 loop spans 13 amino acids. The germline CDR1 and CDR2 sequences are SNHLY and FYNNEI. The DNA of the CDR3 is TGTGCCAGCATGACTAGCGGCGGTAGCGAGCAGTACTTC. Translated: CASMTSGGSEQYF.

DNA of the CDR3: TGTGCCAGCAGAGCCCGGGACCTCTACTACAATGAGCAGTTCTTC. Its translation is CASRARDLYYNEQFF. This chain links TRBV6-6 with TRBJ2-1; D may be TRBD1 or TRBD2 (5 bases each). Germline V gene sequence: CDR1 MNHNY, CDR2 SVGAGI (reference sequence). This CDR3 spans 15 amino acids. Trimming pared 6 bases from V and 3 bases from J, leaving 15 bases between.

The rearrangement uses TRBV29-1 and TRBJ2-3; D remains ambiguous. The CDR3 runs to 11 residues. Between the trimmed V and J ends, which lost 1 base and 4 bases, there was a span of 3 bases. Germline V gene data show CDR1 as SQVTM and CDR2 as ANQGSEA. DNA of the CDR3: TGCAGCGTTGAAGGGGCAGATACGCAGTATTTT. Protein sequence: CSVEGADTQYF.